Below, 28 T cell receptor beta chains from the same sample are listed, as sequenced in a study of blood T cells in healthy people across ages. For the second PCR, which ran for about 7 to 11 cycles, a sample-barcoded 5' primer and a J-beta primer mix were used. TCRdb itself ran the 5' RACE reads through MiXCR, one entry per CDR3 protein. This table holds about 720,000 distinct CDR3 sequences, more than 20% found once. The same specimen was also included in a second study, on T cells of mothers and their children.

Sample: blood. These receptors were taken from a boy aged 5-17 years in good health.

The chain couples TRBV29-1 to TRBJ2-7; no definite D call. V was trimmed by 7 bases and J by 0 bases, leaving 13 bases between them. The CDR3 is 13 residues long. CDR1 and CDR2 from the germline V gene are SQVTM and ANQGSEA. CDR3 in DNA: TGCAGCGCTCAGAAGGCAGACTCCTACGAGCAGTACTTC. This codes for CSAQKADSYEQYF.

This rearrangement joins TRBV7-2 to TRBJ2-7; 7 nucleotides align to TRBD1. With 3 bases clipped from V and 0 bases from J, the junction kept 2 bases outside the gene matches. This CDR3 has 14 amino acids. CDR1 is SGHTA and CDR2 is FQGNSA in the germline V gene. Here the CDR3 DNA reads TGTGCCAGCAGCTTCAGGGGGAGCTCCTACGAGCAGTACTTC. Translated: CASSFRGSSYEQYF.

This clonotype was counted between two and nine times. The CDR3 bases are TGCAGTGCCCACGGGACAGTGAGCTACAATGAGCAGTTCTTC. Translation gives CSAHGTVSYNEQFF. The gene calls are TRBV20-1 and TRBJ2-1; TRBD1 agrees at 7 bases. Germline V CDR1 and CDR2: DFQATT, SNEGSKA (reference sequence). The CDR3 totals 14 residues. With 6 bases clipped from V and 3 bases from J, the junction kept 8 bases outside the gene matches.

There are a few counts of this clonotype. The chain recombines TRBV20-1 with TRBJ2-7; the match to TRBD1 covers 7 bases. Germline CDR1 DFQATT, CDR2 SNEGSKA (reference sequence). The V segment lost 1 base and the J segment 6 bases; nucleotides outside the gene matches: 6. The CDR3 is 13 residues long. CDR3 region: CSARVDRPPEQYF. CDR3 in DNA: TGCAGTGCTAGAGTGGACAGGCCCCCCGAGCAGTACTTC.

V is TRBV20-1 and J is TRBJ1-1; D not certain. Looked up from germline, CDR1 is DFQATT and CDR2 is SNEGSKA (reference sequence). Trimming left V 0 bases short and J 4 bases short, with 9 bases between. This CDR3 is 13 amino acids long. Here the CDR3 DNA reads TGCAGTGCTAGAGACCGGGTTGGCACTGAAGCTTTCTTT. It codes for CSARDRVGTEAFF.

This clonotype came up a few times. This chain joins TRBV5-1 and TRBJ2-2, with D perhaps TRBD2 (6 bases). Germline V gene data show CDR1 as SGHRS and CDR2 as YFSETQ. This CDR3 has 16 residues. The V end was cut by 1 base, the J end by 4 bases, with 14 bases between. CDR3 coding DNA: TGCGCCAGCAGCTTGATGGGAGGTGCGGGCACCGGGGAGCTGTTTTTT. This codes for CASSLMGGAGTGELFF.

The V gene is TRBV18, the J gene TRBJ1-4, with 7 bases fitting TRBD1. The CDR3 contains 15 residues. Trimming removed 6 bases from V and 3 bases from J; junction bases left unmatched: 7. CDR1 and CDR2 (germline): KGHSH, LQKENI. The CDR3 DNA reads TGTGCCAGCTCCCGAGGGACAGCCTCTAATGAAAAACTGTTTTTT. Its protein is CASSRGTASNEKLFF.

The chain joins TRBV29-1 to TRBJ2-7; no clear D. CDR1 and CDR2 from the germline V gene are SQVTM and ANQGSEA. V lost 4 bases, J lost 6 bases, and 13 bases lay in between. CDR3 length: 12 amino acids. The CDR3 protein is CSVGIGSIEQYF. Here the CDR3 DNA reads TGCAGCGTTGGGATAGGTTCCATCGAGCAGTACTTC.

The CDR3 loop is CASSPEGRLADTQYF. CDR3 nucleotide sequence: TGTGCCAGCAGCCCAGAAGGGAGATTAGCAGATACGCAGTATTTT. The gene calls are TRBV7-2 and TRBJ2-3; TRBD2 might be the D (5 bases). Germline lookup yields CDR1 SGHTA and CDR2 FQGNSA. With 5 bases removed from V and 4 bases from J, the gap between germline ends came to 16 bases. There are 15 residues in the CDR3.

The rearrangement links TRBV15 to TRBJ2-5; 9 bases map to TRBD1. The DNA end is a closer match to TRBJ2-7, so the J assignment may be wrong. This CDR3 region has 17 residues. Germline-derived CDR1 and CDR2 are LNHNV and YYDKDF (reference sequence). CDR3 nucleotides: TGTGCCACCAGCAGAGGGTCCCAGACAGGGGGGCCCTACGAGCAGTACTTC. Translation gives CATSRGSQTGGPYEQYF.

The chain uses TRBV15 and TRBJ2-1; TRBD1 matches 9 bases. CDR3 length: 16 residues. In germline, CDR1 is LNHNV, CDR2 YYDKDF (reference sequence). Trimming took 0 bases from V and 9 from J; bases not matched to a gene: 9. The CDR3: CATSRDSGTGSGEQFF. CDR3 coding DNA: TGTGCCACCAGCAGAGATTCCGGGACAGGGAGTGGTGAGCAGTTCTTC.

In its sample, this clonotype was seen a few times. The chain recombines TRBV4-3 with TRBJ2-3; D is perhaps TRBD2 (5 bases). The V gene's germline CDR1 is LGHNA and CDR2 YSLEER. The V and J ends lost 6 bases and 5 bases respectively, with 12 bases between them. The CDR3 has 13 amino acids. The CDR3 DNA reads TGCGCCAGCAGTCCCTCGGCGGGAGATACGCAGTATTTT. As protein: CASSPSAGDTQYF.

This clonotype was seen a handful of times. This sequence joins TRBV4-2 and TRBJ1-4; 10 nucleotides match TRBD1. From germline, CDR1 is LGHNA and CDR2 YNFKEQ. The CDR3 loop spans 14 amino acids. With V trimmed by 6 bases and J by 5 bases, 3 bases remained unmatched. The CDR3 nucleotides read TGTGCCAGCAGGCGGGGACAGGGGAATGAAAAACTGTTTTTT. This encodes CASRRGQGNEKLFF.

This chain connects TRBV20-1 to TRBJ1-1, with unresolved D. The germline CDR1 and CDR2 sequences are DFQATT and SNEGSKA (reference sequence). Trimming shortened V by 0 bases and J by 0 bases, and 8 bases separated the two germline ends. The CDR3 covers 14 residues. CDR3 nucleotides: TGCAGTGCTAGAGAAAGTAAGGTGAACACTGAAGCTTTCTTT. Translated, it gives CSARESKVNTEAFF.

V usage is TRBV5-6 and J usage is TRBJ1-1; D uncertain. This CDR3 is 14 amino acids long. The germline gives CDR1 SGHDT, CDR2 YYEEEE. Trimming stripped 0 bases from V and 2 bases from J, with 8 bases between. The CDR3 is CASSLDQINTEAFF. CDR3 DNA: TGTGCCAGCAGCTTGGACCAGATCAACACTGAAGCTTTCTTT.

V and J are TRBV6-6 and TRBJ2-7; 9 bases fit TRBD2. V was pared by 1 base and J by 1 base, with 2 bases of the junction left unmatched. Germline CDR1 MNHNY, CDR2 SVGAGI (reference sequence). The CDR3 length is 15 residues. The CDR3 protein is CASSYFTSGSYEQYF. The CDR3, as DNA: TGTGCCAGCAGTTACTTTACTAGCGGGTCCTACGAGCAGTACTTC.

This clonotype was found a few times. V gene TRBV27 combines with J gene TRBJ2-4; no definite D call. The CDR3 runs to 16 residues. Trimming took off 5 bases at V and 0 bases at J, with 14 bases between the two ends. CDR1 MNHEY and CDR2 SMNVEV come from the germline V gene (reference sequence). CDR3 region: CASSPTRHGAKNIQYF. Here the CDR3 DNA reads TGTGCCAGCAGTCCCACCCGGCACGGAGCCAAAAACATTCAGTACTTC.

This clonotype was seen only a few times. The rearrangement links TRBV28 to TRBJ2-5, with D perhaps matching TRBD2 (5 bases). Trimming left V 4 bases short and J 2 bases short, with 14 bases between. Germline V gives CDR1 MDHEN, CDR2 SYDVKM. The CDR3 consists of 15 residues. Written as DNA, the CDR3 is TGTGCCAGCAGTTCCCCGTCGGGGAGTCAAGAGACCCAGTACTTC. Translating gives CASSSPSGSQETQYF. Variable domain in full (rest from reference TRBV28 and TRBJ2-5): DVKVTQSSRYLVKRTGEKVFLECVQDMDHENMFWYRQDPGLGLRLIYFSYDVKMKEKGDIPEGYSVSREKKERFSLILESASTNQTSMYLCASSSPSGSQETQYFGPGTRLLVL.

This clonotype was detected a few times. V and J are TRBV6-6 and TRBJ1-5, with 9 bases matching TRBD1. Germline trimming cut 1 base from V and 7 bases from J; bases unmatched to any gene: 8. CDR3 length: 16 amino acids. Germline V gene lookup returns CDR1 MNHNY and CDR2 SVGAGI (reference sequence). This CDR3 reads CASSYLGQGYSQPQHF. The CDR3 coding sequence is TGTGCCAGCAGTTACTTAGGACAGGGGTATTCCCAGCCCCAGCATTTT.

The CDR3, as DNA: TGTGCCAGCAGCCCCCGAGGTAGCGGGATAGAGACCCAGTACTTC. This gives the protein CASSPRGSGIETQYF. V gene TRBV28 combines with J gene TRBJ2-5, with 8 bases identical to TRBD2. Germline assignment: CDR1 MDHEN and CDR2 SYDVKM. After removal of 6 bases from V and 4 bases from J, the junction contained 10 bases not matched to a gene. The length of the CDR3 is 15 residues.

This clonotype has a handful of counts. The CDR3 spells CASSLEGAIYGYTF. CDR3 DNA sequence: TGTGCCAGCAGCTTAGAGGGGGCTATCTATGGCTACACCTTC. The chain links TRBV7-2 to TRBJ1-2, with TRBD1 identical over 7 bases. The junction had 3 bases not matched to a gene; V was cut back by 1 base and J by 4 bases. This CDR3 is 14 amino acids long. Germline CDR1 and CDR2: SGHTA and FQGNSA.

There are a few counts of this clonotype. The CDR3 sequence: CSARSSGALTGELFF. The CDR3 DNA sequence: TGCAGTGCTAGAAGCAGCGGGGCGCTCACCGGGGAGCTGTTTTTT. V usage is TRBV20-1 and J usage is TRBJ2-2, with 7 bases aligning to TRBD2. The CDR3 covers 15 residues. Germline V gene data show CDR1 as DFQATT and CDR2 as SNEGSKA (reference sequence). V lost 2 bases and J lost 4; bases outside the gene matches: 7.

A few counts support this clonotype. The chain links TRBV4-3 to TRBJ2-5; D call uncertain. V shed 1 base and J shed 7 bases, with 4 bases lying between them. Looked up from germline, CDR1 is LGHNA and CDR2 is YSLEER. The CDR3 loop spans 11 amino acids. CDR3 DNA sequence: TGCGCCAGCAGCCAAGGCGCGACCCAGTACTTC. Its protein is CASSQGATQYF.

V usage is TRBV12-3 or TRBV12-4 and J usage is TRBJ2-3, with a weak D call TRBD1 (6 bases). The CDR3 runs to 12 residues. V lost 5 bases, J lost 5 bases, and 8 bases lay in between. DNA for the CDR3: TGTGCCAGCAGTATACAGGGAGATACGCAGTATTTT. Translated: CASSIQGDTQYF.

J is TRBJ1-2 and V is TRBV7-2, with D maybe TRBD1 (6 bases). The CDR3 has 16 residues. Germline V gene lookup returns CDR1 SGHTA and CDR2 FQGNSA. Trimming left V 1 base short and J 4 bases short, with 16 bases between. The CDR3 here is CASSLETGSGAYGYTF. The CDR3, as DNA: TGTGCCAGCAGCTTAGAAACAGGGTCGGGAGCCTATGGCTACACCTTC.

This clonotype was counted only a few times. At one of its ends the junction is not consistent with the germline gene, which may arise from a read error. The chain links TRBV29-1 to TRBJ2-5, with D unresolved. Germline CDR1 SQVTM, CDR2 ANQGSEA. The CDR3 covers 13 residues. CDR3 DNA sequence: TGCAGCGTCGTCTATCAGAGACAAGAGGCCCAGTACTTC. Protein product: CSVVYQRQEAQYF.

The CDR3: CSVLGLANNEQFF. The CDR3 bases are TGCAGCGTTTTGGGACTCGCTAACAATGAGCAGTTCTTC. The chain links TRBV29-1 to TRBJ2-1, with D possibly TRBD2 on 6 matching bases. CDR1 SQVTM and CDR2 ANQGSEA come from the germline V gene. Trimming removed 5 bases from V and 5 bases from J, with 13 bases in between. The CDR3 is made up of 13 amino acids.

This clonotype occurred a few times. The rearrangement links TRBV11-2 to TRBJ2-4, with D perhaps being TRBD1 or TRBD2 (5 bases each). Germline values: CDR1 SGHAT, CDR2 FQNNGV. The CDR3 contains 15 residues. Trimming took 5 bases from V and 0 from J, leaving 11 bases between them. CDR3 sequence: CASSPGLLAKNIQYF. Written as DNA, the CDR3 is TGTGCCAGCAGCCCGGGGCTTTTAGCCAAAAACATTCAGTACTTC.